This record looks at one T cell receptor beta chain sequence and its context. The target antigen is unknown. The sample originates from a study of a mutant IDH1 vaccine in newly diagnosed glioma. For the study at large: Treatment recipients were approximately 62% male and about 40% female, and their mean age was around 40 years. Before enrollment, the patients had been treated with radiotherapy alone, temozolomide alone, or both together. Most of them had received both. Study findings and constraints: Induction of immune responses by the vaccine occurred in about 93% of patients. Pseudoprogression appears to have had no connection to changes in top peripheral T cell clonotypes.

CDR1 and CDR2 from the germline V gene are SGHTA and FQGNSA. Trimming cost V 1 base and J 4 bases, with 8 bases left between them. The CDR3 contains 13 residues. TCRdb's copy holds only in-frame clones and misses some; the assay was immunoSEQ multiplex PCR. The repertoire has 80,000 to 100,000 clones, roughly 77% of them found once; the top ten carry around 7%. This sample's time point: baseline, week 1 (first vaccination visit). Treatment defined: pre-vaccination baseline after standard-of-care therapy. The sequencing used PBMCs, collected from a glioma patient treated with radiotherapy, temozolomide or both. The clonotype was recovered from a man in his forties with glioma. The rearrangement links TRBV7-2 to TRBJ2-7; no firm D call. The CDR3 DNA is TGTGCCAGCAGCTTAGTTCAATCGTACGAGCAGTACTTC. Amino acid sequence: CASSLVQSYEQYF. Full variable domain (remainder filled in from reference TRBV7-2 and TRBJ2-7): GAGVSQSPSNKVTEKGKDVELRCDPISGHTALYWYRQSLGQGLEFLIYFQGNSAPDKSGLPSDRFSAERTGGSVSTLTIQRTQQEDSAVYLCASSLVQSYEQYFGPGTRLTVT.